These 5 T cell receptor beta chains came from one sample sequenced in a study of OX40 agonist ivuxolimab in advanced cancers. Only in-frame clones appear in the TCRdb table, and some are missing; sequencing was by immunoSEQ multiplex PCR. There are roughly 81,000 clones in the sample; approximately 85% occur only once, and about 6% lies in the top ten. The sequencing here drew on CD4+ or CD8+ T cells sorted from blood, taken in a trial of the OX40 agonist ivuxolimab. These receptors originate from an adult with an advanced solid tumor such as melanoma, head and neck, liver or kidney cancer.

V usage is TRBV12-5 and J usage is TRBJ2-5; 8 nucleotides agree with TRBD2. Germline assignment: CDR1 LGHNT and CDR2 FRNRAP. This CDR3 contains 15 residues. The V gene end was trimmed by 6 bases and the J gene end by 2 bases; junction bases not matched to a gene: 8. The CDR3 loop reads CASGRGGPGQETQYF. The CDR3 bases are TGTGCTAGTGGCCGGGGGGGCCCAGGACAAGAGACCCAGTACTTC.

This clone was picked up a small number of times. The chain combines TRBV18 with TRBJ1-6; D is unresolved. V was shortened by 2 bases and J by 8 bases, with 10 bases between the two germline ends. Germline V lookup: CDR1 KGHSH, CDR2 LQKENI. The CDR3 loop spans 14 amino acids. The chain's CDR3 is CASSPGYADSPLHF. In nucleotides, the CDR3 is TGTGCCAGCTCACCAGGGTATGCGGATTCACCCCTCCACTTT.

The V gene is TRBV18, the J gene TRBJ2-1; 7 bases map to TRBD2. V lost 1 base to trimming and J lost 5 bases; unmatched junction nucleotides: 2. CDR1 and CDR2 (germline): KGHSH, LQKENI. The CDR3 is 14 amino acids. The DNA of the CDR3 is TGTGCCAGCTCACCACGGGGAGGGGACAATGAGCAGTTCTTC. Translating gives CASSPRGGDNEQFF.

This clone was counted a few times. The rearrangement uses TRBV19 and TRBJ2-2; D is possibly TRBD1 or TRBD2 (5 bases each). The CDR3 is made up of 17 amino acids. CDR1 is LNHDA and CDR2 is SQIVND in the germline V gene (reference sequence). With 5 bases removed from V and 1 base from J, the gap between germline ends came to 17 bases. The CDR3, as DNA: TGTGCCAGTAGTTCCCCCCCGGGGCAGGGGAACACCGGGGAGCTGTTTTTT. It specifies CASSSPPGQGNTGELFF.

The chain has TRBV19 and TRBJ1-5; the match to TRBD1 covers 8 bases. The V segment lost 7 bases and the J segment 7 bases; nucleotides outside the gene matches: 9. The CDR3 is made up of 14 amino acids. Germline loops: CDR1 LNHDA, CDR2 SQIVND (reference sequence). Here the CDR3 reads CASTLDRERQPQHF. CDR3 DNA: TGTGCCAGTACCTTGGACAGGGAACGCCAGCCCCAGCATTTT.